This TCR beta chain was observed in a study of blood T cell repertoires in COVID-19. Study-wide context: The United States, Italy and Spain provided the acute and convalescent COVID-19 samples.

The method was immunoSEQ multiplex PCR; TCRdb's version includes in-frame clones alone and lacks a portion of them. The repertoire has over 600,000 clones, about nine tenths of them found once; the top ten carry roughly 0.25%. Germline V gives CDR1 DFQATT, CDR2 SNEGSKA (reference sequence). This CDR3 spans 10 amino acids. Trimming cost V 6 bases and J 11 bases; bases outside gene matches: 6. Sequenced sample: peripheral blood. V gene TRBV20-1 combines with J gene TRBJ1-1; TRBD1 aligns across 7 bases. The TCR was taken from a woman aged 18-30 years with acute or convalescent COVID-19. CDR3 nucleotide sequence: TGCAGTGCCATAGACAGGGATGCTTTCTTT. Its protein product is CSAIDRDAFF.